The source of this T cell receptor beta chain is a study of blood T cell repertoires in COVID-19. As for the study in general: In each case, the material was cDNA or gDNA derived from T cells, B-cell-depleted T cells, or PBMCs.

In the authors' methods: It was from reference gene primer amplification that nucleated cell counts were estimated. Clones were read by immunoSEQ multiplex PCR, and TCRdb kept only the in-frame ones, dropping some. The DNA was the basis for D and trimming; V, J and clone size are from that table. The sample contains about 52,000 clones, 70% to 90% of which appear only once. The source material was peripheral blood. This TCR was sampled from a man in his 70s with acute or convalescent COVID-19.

This CDR3 is CASSSSAGGSYEQYF. The CDR3 DNA sequence: TGTGCCAGCAGCTCCTCGGCGGGAGGCTCCTACGAGCAGTACTTC. The rearrangement joins TRBV11-2 to TRBJ2-7; 8 bases are a match to TRBD2. The CDR3 consists of 15 residues. J lost 0 bases, V lost 4 bases, and 5 bases had no gene match. CDR1 SGHAT and CDR2 FQNNGV come from the germline V gene.